This TCR beta chain was documented in a study of OX40 agonist ivuxolimab in advanced cancers. With V trimmed by 5 bases and J by 7 bases, 18 bases remained unmatched. Germline V gene lookup returns CDR1 SGHRS and CDR2 YFSETQ. The CDR3 is 16 amino acids. This clone was found a few times. What it binds is unknown. The protocol was immunoSEQ multiplex PCR, while the TCRdb copy is restricted to in-frame clones and leaves out a portion. The profile shows around 30,000 clones, 86% of them singletons. General study findings and limits: CD4+ and CD8+ blood T cells expanded clonally by week 6 at 0.1 to 3.0 mg/kg.

The source is an adult with an advanced solid tumor such as melanoma, head and neck, liver or kidney cancer. The chain uses TRBV5-1 and TRBJ2-7, with TRBD1 matching 7 bases. This sample comprised CD4+ or CD8+ T cells sorted from blood, obtained in a trial of the OX40 agonist ivuxolimab. The CDR3 region is CASRKKLTGRFGEQYF. Here the CDR3 DNA reads TGCGCCAGCAGAAAAAAGTTGACAGGGAGATTTGGGGAGCAGTACTTC.